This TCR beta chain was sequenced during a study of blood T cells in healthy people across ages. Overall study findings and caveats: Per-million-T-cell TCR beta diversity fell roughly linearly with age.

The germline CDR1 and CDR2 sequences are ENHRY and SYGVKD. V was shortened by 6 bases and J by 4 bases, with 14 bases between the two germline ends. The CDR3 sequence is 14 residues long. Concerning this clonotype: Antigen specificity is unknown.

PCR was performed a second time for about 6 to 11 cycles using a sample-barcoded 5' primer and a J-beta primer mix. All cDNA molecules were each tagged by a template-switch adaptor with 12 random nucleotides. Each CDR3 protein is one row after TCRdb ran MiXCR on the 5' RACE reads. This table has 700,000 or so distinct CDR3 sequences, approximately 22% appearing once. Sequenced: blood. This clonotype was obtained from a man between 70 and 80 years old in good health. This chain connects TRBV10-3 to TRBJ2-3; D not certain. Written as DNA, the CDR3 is TGTGCCATCAGCCCGGGTTTTGTGGCAGATACGCAGTATTTT. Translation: CAISPGFVADTQYF.